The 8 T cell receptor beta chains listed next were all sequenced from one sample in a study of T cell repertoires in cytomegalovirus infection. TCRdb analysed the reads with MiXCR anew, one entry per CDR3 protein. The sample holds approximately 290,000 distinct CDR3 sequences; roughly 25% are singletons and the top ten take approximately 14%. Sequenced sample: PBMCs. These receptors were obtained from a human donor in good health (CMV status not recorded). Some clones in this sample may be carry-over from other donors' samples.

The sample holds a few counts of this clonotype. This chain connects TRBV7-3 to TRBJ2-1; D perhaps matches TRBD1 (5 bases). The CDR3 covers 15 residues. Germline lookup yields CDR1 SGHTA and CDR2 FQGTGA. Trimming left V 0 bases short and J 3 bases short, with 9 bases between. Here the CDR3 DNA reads TGTGCCAGCAGCTTAACAGGGGATGGCTACAATGAGCAGTTCTTC. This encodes CASSLTGDGYNEQFF.

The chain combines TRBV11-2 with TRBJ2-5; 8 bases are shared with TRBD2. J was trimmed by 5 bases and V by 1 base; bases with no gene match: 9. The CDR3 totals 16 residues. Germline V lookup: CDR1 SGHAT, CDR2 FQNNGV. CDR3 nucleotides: TGTGCCAGCAGCTTAGTGGGTAGCGGGAACTCCGAGACCCAGTACTTC. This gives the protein CASSLVGSGNSETQYF.

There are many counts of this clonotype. The CDR3 DNA is TGTGCCAGCAGCCCAGCGAAAGCACCCGAAGCTTTCTTT. Translated: CASSPAKAPEAFF. The chain is built from TRBV7-2 and TRBJ1-1, with D unresolved. Trimming stripped 5 bases from V and 8 bases from J, with 15 bases between. This CDR3 has 13 residues. Germline CDR1 reads SGHTA; CDR2 reads FQGNSA.

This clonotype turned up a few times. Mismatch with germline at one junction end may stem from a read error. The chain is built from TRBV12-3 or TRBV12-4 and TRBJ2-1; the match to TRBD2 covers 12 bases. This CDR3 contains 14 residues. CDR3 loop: CASSLAGGEDEQFF. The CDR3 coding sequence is TGTGCCAGCAGTCTAGCGGGAGGGGAGGATGAGCAGTTCTTC.

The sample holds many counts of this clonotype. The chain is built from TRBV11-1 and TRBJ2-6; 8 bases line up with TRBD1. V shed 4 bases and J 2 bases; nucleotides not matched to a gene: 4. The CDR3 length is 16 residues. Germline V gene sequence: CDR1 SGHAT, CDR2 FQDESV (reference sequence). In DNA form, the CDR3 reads TGTGCCAGCAGCTGGGACAGGCCGACTGGGGCCAACGTCCTGACTTTC. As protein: CASSWDRPTGANVLTF.

The CDR3 here is CASSLMGLSEQYF. CDR3 DNA: TGTGCCAGCAGCTTAATGGGACTTTCCGAGCAGTACTTC. The chain carries TRBV7-3 and TRBJ2-7; possible D gene TRBD2, 6 bases. This CDR3 has 13 amino acids. In germline, CDR1 is SGHTA, CDR2 FQGTGA. V was clipped by 1 base and J by 6 bases, with 10 bases between them.

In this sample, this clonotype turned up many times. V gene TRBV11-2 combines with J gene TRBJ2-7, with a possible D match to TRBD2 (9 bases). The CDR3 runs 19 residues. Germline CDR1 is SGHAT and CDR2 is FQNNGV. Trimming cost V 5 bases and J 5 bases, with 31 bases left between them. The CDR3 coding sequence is TGTGCCAGCAGCCCCCTGGCCAGGGGGCTGGGTAGCGGGAGTCACGAGCAGTACTTC. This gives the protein CASSPLARGLGSGSHEQYF.

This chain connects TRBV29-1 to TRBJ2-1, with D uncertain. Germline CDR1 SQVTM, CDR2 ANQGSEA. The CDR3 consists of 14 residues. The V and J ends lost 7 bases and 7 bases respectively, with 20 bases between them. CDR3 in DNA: TGCAGCGCCCCCCGGTCACTGTCCGGTAATGAGCAGTTCTTC. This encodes CSAPRSLSGNEQFF.